What follows are 18 T cell receptor beta chains derived from one specimen sequenced in a study of blood T cell repertoires in COVID-19. The data were produced by immunoSEQ multiplex PCR, yet TCRdb's version contains in-frame clones alone and is incomplete. The table includes about 95,000 clones, roughly nine tenths detected once. Material for sequencing was peripheral blood. The receptors come from a woman in her 70s with acute or convalescent COVID-19.

The chain employs TRBV24-1 and TRBJ2-2, with D tentatively TRBD1 (6 bases). The CDR3 extends over 16 amino acids. V was clipped by 4 bases and J by 0 bases, with 11 bases between them. Germline assignment: CDR1 KGHDR and CDR2 SFDVKD. In nucleotides, the CDR3 is TGTGCCACCAGTGAACCTGGGACAACGAACACCGGGGAGCTGTTTTTT. It is translated as CATSEPGTTNTGELFF.

There are a few counts of this clone. The rearrangement links TRBV6-5 to TRBJ2-1, with D tentatively TRBD2 (5 bases). The V and J ends lost 5 bases and 3 bases respectively, with 8 bases between them. The CDR3 runs to 13 residues. Germline loops: CDR1 MNHEY, CDR2 SVGAGI. The CDR3 loop reads CASSKLDYNEQFF. DNA for the CDR3: TGTGCCAGCAGTAAACTAGACTACAATGAGCAGTTCTTC.

This clone was found once. The chain joins TRBV10-3 to TRBJ1-3; D not certain. The V gene lost 5 bases and the J gene lost 0 bases, with 8 bases spanning the gap. The CDR3 consists of 14 residues. CDR1 is ENHRY and CDR2 is SYGVKD in the germline V gene. CDR3 sequence: CAISREPSGNTIYF. The CDR3 DNA reads TGTGCCATCAGTAGGGAGCCCTCTGGAAACACCATATATTTT.

The rearrangement links TRBV15 to TRBJ1-2; D gene uncertain. This CDR3 region has 15 residues. Trimming took off 0 bases at V and 4 bases at J, with 12 bases between the two ends. CDR1 is LNHNV and CDR2 is YYDKDF in the germline V gene (reference sequence). The CDR3 bases are TGTGCCACCAGCAGAGATGGTACAGTCCTCTATGGCTACACCTTC. Translating gives CATSRDGTVLYGYTF.

The chain couples TRBV15 to TRBJ1-5, with D perhaps TRBD1 (6 bases). CDR1 and CDR2 from the germline V gene are LNHNV and YYDKDF (reference sequence). The CDR3 covers 14 residues. V lost 2 bases and J 5 bases, leaving 10 bases between the germline ends. The CDR3 bases are TGTGCCACCAGCAGAAACGACAGGTATCAGCCCCAGCATTTT. Its translation: CATSRNDRYQPQHF.

This chain joins TRBV4-1 and TRBJ2-5; TRBD2 is a possible D gene (5 bases). The CDR3 is 12 amino acids. V lost 3 bases, J lost 5 bases, and 7 bases lay in between. CDR1 and CDR2 from the germline V gene are MGHRA and YSYEKL. The CDR3: CASSQGGETQYF. CDR3 sequence (DNA): TGCGCCAGCAGCCAGGGCGGGGAGACCCAGTACTTC.

The rearrangement joins TRBV5-4 to TRBJ2-1; 12 bases are a match to TRBD2. Germline trimming cut 3 bases from V and 0 bases from J; bases unmatched to any gene: 10. From germline, CDR1 is SGHNT and CDR2 YYREEE (reference sequence). The CDR3 consists of 19 residues. The CDR3 DNA follows: TGTGCCAGCAGCTCCGAGACTAGCGGGAGACTCCGCTCCTACAATGAGCAGTTCTTC. Amino acid sequence: CASSSETSGRLRSYNEQFF.

V usage is TRBV6-5 and J usage is TRBJ2-1, with D tentatively TRBD2 (6 bases). The V gene's germline CDR1 is MNHEY and CDR2 SVGAGI. The CDR3 runs to 14 residues. V was trimmed by 4 bases and J by 6 bases, leaving 13 bases between them. As DNA, the CDR3 is TGTGCCAGCAGTTGGCAGGGCGGGGCCAATGAGCAGTTCTTC. Its translation: CASSWQGGANEQFF.

V and J are TRBV23-1 and TRBJ1-1; 8 nucleotides match TRBD1. TRBV23-1 is an ORF; its function is uncertain. The CDR3 sequence is 16 residues long. V trimming: 2 bases; J trimming: 1 base; junction bases outside the gene matches: 6. The CDR3 sequence is CASSQPKTGANTEAFF. CDR3 DNA sequence: TGCGCCAGCAGTCAACCTAAGACAGGGGCGAACACTGAAGCTTTCTTT.

This sequence joins TRBV5-1 and TRBJ1-2; D is unclear. The germline CDR1 and CDR2 sequences are SGHRS and YFSETQ. CDR3 length: 13 residues. Trimming took off 0 bases at V and 0 bases at J, with 3 bases between the two ends. The CDR3 DNA is TGCGCCAGCAGCTTGGCCTCTAACTATGGCTACACCTTC. It specifies CASSLASNYGYTF.

The gene calls are TRBV6-2 or TRBV6-3 and TRBJ1-5; 8 nucleotides match TRBD1. This CDR3 is 18 amino acids long. Germline CDR1 reads MNHEY; CDR2 reads SVGEGT. The J segment lost 4 bases and the V segment lost 0 bases, leaving 11 bases of the junction unmatched. CDR3: CASSYSMSTGGRNQPQHF. CDR3 DNA: TGTGCCAGCAGTTACTCGATGTCCACAGGGGGTAGGAATCAGCCCCAGCATTTT.

V usage is TRBV7-2 and J usage is TRBJ2-1; TRBD2 agrees at 12 bases. Germline assignment: CDR1 SGHTA and CDR2 FQGNSA. This CDR3 has 15 residues. V was pared by 7 bases and J by 9 bases, with 10 bases of the junction left unmatched. In DNA, the CDR3 is TGTGCCAGCAACATCCAAGGACTAGCGGGAACTGAGCAGTTCTTC. This encodes CASNIQGLAGTEQFF.

The genes are TRBV3-1 (or the pseudogene TRBV3-2) and TRBJ2-2; 11 bases fit TRBD2. This CDR3 is 16 amino acids long. V lost 4 bases to trimming and J lost 3 bases; unmatched junction nucleotides: 4. CDR1 and CDR2 (germline): LGHDT, YNNKEL (reference sequence). DNA of the CDR3: TGTGCCAGCAGCCGTAGCGGGGGGGCTGACACCGGGGAGCTGTTTTTT. Amino acids: CASSRSGGADTGELFF.

The chain is built from TRBV7-2 and TRBJ2-3, with 10 nucleotides matching TRBD2. This CDR3 is 15 amino acids long. With V trimmed by 2 bases and J by 6 bases, 5 bases remained unmatched. Germline lookup yields CDR1 SGHTA and CDR2 FQGNSA. CDR3 bases: TGTGCCAGCAGCTTACTAGCGGGGGAAGGCGATACGCAGTATTTT. Translated: CASSLLAGEGDTQYF.

The chain combines TRBV7-9 with TRBJ2-5, with 7 bases matching TRBD2. V was clipped by 5 bases and J by 3 bases; unmatched bases: 12. Germline V gives CDR1 SEHNR, CDR2 FQNEAQ (reference sequence). The CDR3 covers 16 residues. CDR3 amino acids: CASSPSSGGFKETQYF. DNA for the CDR3: TGTGCCAGCAGCCCATCCTCGGGGGGATTCAAAGAGACCCAGTACTTC.

The chain joins TRBV14 to TRBJ2-1, with 8 bases aligning to TRBD1. Germline V gene data show CDR1 as SGHDN and CDR2 as FVKESK. V was pared by 8 bases and J by 7 bases, with 16 bases of the junction left unmatched. This CDR3 has 16 amino acids. The CDR3 sequence is CASSWMKTGGRNEQFF. CDR3 nucleotide sequence: TGTGCCAGCTCCTGGATGAAAACAGGGGGTAGGAATGAGCAGTTCTTC.

The V gene is TRBV5-1, the J gene TRBJ2-7, with TRBD2 matching over 11 bases. V shed 7 bases, J shed 4 bases, and the junction held 1 base outside the gene matches. Germline assignment: CDR1 SGHRS and CDR2 YFSETQ. The CDR3 consists of 12 residues. The CDR3 region has the DNA TGCGCCAGCGGACTAGCGGGTTACGAGCAGTACTTC. It yields the protein CASGLAGYEQYF.

J is TRBJ1-6 and V is TRBV6-5; the D gene is possibly TRBD1 (5 bases). Germline assignment: CDR1 MNHEY and CDR2 SVGAGI. Trimming shortened V by 7 bases and J by 9 bases, and 16 bases separated the two germline ends. The CDR3 consists of 14 residues. The CDR3 DNA follows: TGTGCCAGCACTGGAGGGTGGGGGGGTTCACCCCTCCACTTT. Its translation: CASTGGWGGSPLHF.